These 20 T cell receptor beta chains originate from one sample sequenced in a study of T cells in Graves' hyperthyroidism and ophthalmopathy. RNA transcripts provided the source from which TCR beta CDR3 regions were amplified. First-round RT-PCR targeting the TCR CDR3 was performed with the HTBI primer set. One entry per CDR3 protein results from TCRdb running MiXCR on the multiplex PCR reads. The sample has over 650,000 distinct CDR3 sequences; 45% are singletons. The sample was peripheral blood or thyroid tissue (not recorded which). Every receptor here comes from an adult man with Graves' disease, either hyperthyroidism or ophthalmopathy (not recorded which).

This clonotype was seen a handful of times. The chain couples TRBV24-1 to TRBJ1-1; D is unresolved. This CDR3 has 14 residues. In germline, CDR1 is KGHDR, CDR2 SFDVKD. V was pared by 3 bases and J by 5 bases, with 12 bases between. The CDR3: CATSDNSRGTEAFF. As DNA, the CDR3 is TGTGCCACCAGTGATAACAGCCGAGGAACTGAAGCTTTCTTT.

This clonotype has a single count. The V and J genes are TRBV15 and TRBJ2-6; TRBD1 agrees at 7 bases. After removal of 2 bases from V and 2 bases from J, the junction contained 0 bases not matched to a gene. The CDR3 has 15 residues. Germline V gene lookup returns CDR1 LNHNV and CDR2 YYDKDF (reference sequence). The CDR3 DNA follows: TGTGCCACCAGCAGACAGGGGGCTGGGGCCAACGTCCTGACTTTC. It translates to CATSRQGAGANVLTF.

This clonotype has more than one count but fewer than ten. V gene TRBV20-1 combines with J gene TRBJ1-1, with D maybe TRBD1 (6 bases). The CDR3 runs to 13 residues. CDR1 and CDR2 from the germline V gene are DFQATT and SNEGSKA (reference sequence). With 6 bases removed from V and 5 bases from J, the gap between germline ends came to 16 bases. CDR3 loop: CSARGGSWTEAFF. CDR3 sequence (DNA): TGCAGTGCCAGGGGAGGGTCCTGGACTGAAGCTTTCTTT.

The chain employs TRBV11-2 and TRBJ2-5; TRBD1 matches at 8 bases. Trimming cost V 5 bases and J 3 bases; bases outside gene matches: 14. The CDR3 is 17 amino acids. The V gene's germline CDR1 is SGHAT and CDR2 FQNNGV. CDR3 nucleotides: TGTGCCAGCAGCATCGACAGGGGAGCCGGAATTAAAGAGACCCAGTACTTC. Amino acid sequence: CASSIDRGAGIKETQYF. Full variable domain (missing parts from reference TRBV11-2 and TRBJ2-5): EAGVAQSPRYKIIEKRQSVAFWCNPISGHATLYWYQQILGQGPKLLIQFQNNGVVDDSQLPKDRFSAERLKGVDSTLKIQPAKLEDSAVYLCASSIDRGAGIKETQYFGPGTRLLVL.

As regards this clonotype: A much larger clone lies one base from this, so it may be a read error. The rearrangement uses TRBV3-1 and TRBJ2-5; D is uncertain. Germline lookup yields CDR1 LGHDT and CDR2 YNNKEL (reference sequence). The CDR3 length is 15 residues. V lost 5 bases and J lost 7, with 20 bases in between. The CDR3 sequence is CASSLQYGAKGTQYF. Written as DNA, the CDR3 is TGTGCCAGCAGCTTACAGTACGGAGCCAAAGGGACCCAGTACTTC.

This clonotype was seen many times. This rearrangement joins TRBV4-1 to TRBJ1-1; D is unclear. Germline-derived CDR1 and CDR2 are MGHRA and YSYEKL. CDR3 length equals 13 residues. V dropped 1 base and J dropped 3 bases, with 6 bases sitting between them. CDR3 nucleotide sequence: TGCGCCAGCAGCCAAGGCAGGCACACTGAAGCTTTCTTT. This gives the protein CASSQGRHTEAFF.

This clonotype was seen more than once but under ten times. J is TRBJ2-7 and V is TRBV6-1; 8 bases are shared with TRBD1. There are 13 residues in the CDR3. Trimming at V came to 4 bases and at J to 3 bases, leaving 2 bases not matched to a gene. CDR1 and CDR2 from the germline V gene are MNHNS and SASEGT. Here the CDR3 DNA reads TGTGCCAGCAGTGGGACAGGGTTCTACGAGCAGTACTTC. Translated: CASSGTGFYEQYF.

The chain has TRBV10-3 and TRBJ1-3; 7 nucleotides agree with TRBD1. CDR1 and CDR2 (germline): ENHRY, SYGVKD. Unmatched junction bases numbered 3, after V lost 6 bases and J lost 4 bases. This CDR3 spans 13 amino acids. CDR3 sequence: CAISRGQGNTIYF. The DNA for the CDR3 is TGTGCCATCAGCAGGGGACAGGGAAACACCATATATTTT.

Of note for this clonotype: A much more abundant neighbour one base away suggests this may be a read error. V and J are TRBV7-2 and TRBJ1-1, with a tentative D call TRBD1 (5 bases). The germline CDR1 and CDR2 sequences are SGHTA and FQGNSA. The CDR3 is 13 residues long. Written as DNA, the CDR3 is TGTGCCAGCAGCTCGGACACCCACACTAAAGCTTTCTTT. This translates into CASSSDTHTKAFF. Looking up the rest from reference TRBV7-2 and TRBJ1-1 gives the full variable domain: GAGVSQSPSNKVTEKGKDVELRCDPISGHTALYWYRQSLGQGLEFLIYFQGNSAPDKSGLPSDRFSAERTGGSVSTLTIQRTQQEDSAVYLCASSSDTHTKAFFGQGTRLTVV.

The rearrangement joins TRBV20-1 to TRBJ2-7; the D is unclear. The CDR3 extends over 13 amino acids. The V gene's germline CDR1 is DFQATT and CDR2 SNEGSKA (reference sequence). Trimming cost V 3 bases and J 0 bases, with 9 bases left between them. The CDR3 loop reads CSARGRGSYEQYF. Here the CDR3 DNA reads TGCAGTGCTAGGGGTCGTGGCTCCTACGAGCAGTACTTC.

In its sample, this clonotype was seen a few times. The J gene is TRBJ1-1, the V gene TRBV7-8; tentatively, D is TRBD1 (5 bases). In germline, CDR1 is SGHVS, CDR2 FQNEAQ. This CDR3 comprises 15 residues. Trimming took 1 base from V and 5 from J, leaving 14 bases between them. CDR3 in amino acids: CASSLEGREGTEAFF. The CDR3, as DNA: TGTGCCAGCAGCTTAGAGGGCAGGGAGGGGACTGAAGCTTTCTTT. The full variable domain, in which reference TRBV7-8 and TRBJ1-1 provide the parts outside the CDR3, is GAGVSQSPRYKVAKRGQDVALRCDPISGHVSLFWYQQALGQGPEFLTYFQNEAQLDKSGLPSDRFFAERPEGSVSTLKIQRTQQEDSAVYLCASSLEGREGTEAFFGQGTRLTVV.

The chain employs TRBV2 and TRBJ1-2; the match to TRBD1 covers 8 bases. This CDR3 is built from 17 residues. V lost 5 bases and J lost 7; bases outside the gene matches: 18. The V gene's germline CDR1 is SNHLY and CDR2 FYNNEI. The CDR3 loop reads CASSLSAAVAGTGGYTF. The CDR3 DNA sequence: TGTGCCAGCAGTTTATCGGCCGCGGTGGCAGGGACAGGTGGCTACACCTTC.

The chain is built from TRBV24-1 and TRBJ1-5; 9 bases fit TRBD1. This CDR3 is built from 15 residues. Trimming at V came to 7 bases and at J to 11 bases, leaving 14 bases not matched to a gene. Germline V gene data show CDR1 as KGHDR and CDR2 as SFDVKD. The CDR3 sequence: CATRSGQGLSETQHF. For the CDR3, the DNA is TGTGCCACCAGATCGGGACAGGGATTGTCGGAGACCCAGCATTTT.

Worth noting for this clonotype: The conserved closing phenylalanine or tryptophan is absent in this CDR3, likely reflecting a read error. This chain uses TRBV5-1 with TRBJ1-1; a weak D match, TRBD1 (5 bases). This CDR3 region has 16 residues. The V gene's germline CDR1 is SGHRS and CDR2 YFSETQ. Between the trimmed V and J ends, which lost 0 bases and 3 bases, there was a span of 15 bases. The DNA of the CDR3 is TGCGCCAGCAGCTTGGTGCTACAGGTGAGGGACACTGAAGCTTTCTCT. Translation: CASSLVLQVRDTEAFS.

This rearrangement joins TRBV7-9 to TRBJ1-1, with D hard to call. The CDR3 sequence is 15 residues long. Looked up from germline, CDR1 is SEHNR and CDR2 is FQNEAQ (reference sequence). V was clipped by 5 bases and J by 3 bases, with 16 bases between them. The CDR3 sequence is CASSDKSPRDTEAFF. CDR3 DNA sequence: TGTGCCAGCAGCGATAAGTCCCCCCGGGACACTGAAGCTTTCTTT.

V and J are TRBV19 and TRBJ1-5, with TRBD1 matching 11 bases. The ends lost 6 bases at V and 2 bases at J; junction bases unmatched: 9. This CDR3 comprises 17 residues. From germline, CDR1 is LNHDA and CDR2 SQIVND (reference sequence). CDR3 sequence reads: CASRMDRGLNGNQPQHF. CDR3 sequence (DNA): TGTGCCAGTAGGATGGACAGGGGGCTGAACGGCAATCAGCCCCAGCATTTT.

A note on this clonotype: This could be a read error, since a much larger clone is one nucleotide away. This chain links TRBV24-1 with TRBJ2-5; D assignment may be TRBD1 or TRBD2 (5 bases each). In germline, CDR1 is KGHDR, CDR2 SFDVKD. V was cut by 4 bases and J by 2 bases, with 7 bases left in between. CDR3 length: 13 amino acids. CDR3 nucleotides: TGTGCCACCAGTGAGGGGGAGCAAGAGACCCAGTACTTC. It translates to CATSEGEQETQYF.

The sample holds a few counts of this clonotype. This chain connects TRBV7-2 to TRBJ1-1; D is possibly TRBD1 (5 bases). Looked up from germline, CDR1 is SGHTA and CDR2 is FQGNSA. V gave up 1 base and J gave up 0 bases, with 9 bases separating them. CDR3 length: 15 residues. CDR3 nucleotides: TGTGCCAGCAGCTTAGAGGCCAGGGTGAACACTGAAGCTTTCTTT. Translating gives CASSLEARVNTEAFF.

This clonotype has ten or more counts. V usage is TRBV19 and J usage is TRBJ2-7, with 11 bases fitting TRBD1. Losses at the gene ends were 3 bases for V and 4 bases for J; bases not matched to a gene: 5. Germline lookup yields CDR1 LNHDA and CDR2 SQIVND (reference sequence). CDR3 length: 15 amino acids. The CDR3 loop is CASSIYGTGGYEQYF. DNA of the CDR3: TGTGCCAGTAGTATCTACGGGACAGGGGGTTACGAGCAGTACTTC.

V and J are TRBV5-1 and TRBJ2-2; 9 bases line up with TRBD1. The end of the DNA fits TRBJ1-4 better, so the J call may be wrong. CDR1 is SGHRS, CDR2 YFSETQ, per germline. The CDR3 is 16 residues long. The CDR3 loop is CASSSGTGSYREKLFF. DNA for the CDR3: TGCGCCAGCAGCTCCGGGACAGGGAGTTATCGTGAAAAACTGTTTTTT.